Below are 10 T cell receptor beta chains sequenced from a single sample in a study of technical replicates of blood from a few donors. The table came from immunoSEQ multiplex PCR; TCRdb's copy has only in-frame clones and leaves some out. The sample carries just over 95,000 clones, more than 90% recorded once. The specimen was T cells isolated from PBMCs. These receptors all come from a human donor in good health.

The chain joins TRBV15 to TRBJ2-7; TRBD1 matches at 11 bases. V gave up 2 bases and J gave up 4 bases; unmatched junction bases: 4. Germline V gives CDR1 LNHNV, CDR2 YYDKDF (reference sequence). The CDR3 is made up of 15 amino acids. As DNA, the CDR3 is TGTGCCACCAGCAGATCCAGGGACAGGGGGTACGAGCAGTACTTC. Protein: CATSRSRDRGYEQYF.

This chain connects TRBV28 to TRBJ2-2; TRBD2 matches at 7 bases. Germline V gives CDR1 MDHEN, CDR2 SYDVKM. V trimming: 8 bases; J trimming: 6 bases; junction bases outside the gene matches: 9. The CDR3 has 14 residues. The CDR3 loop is CASRSGNPAGELFF. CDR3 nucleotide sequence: TGTGCCAGCCGGAGCGGGAACCCAGCCGGGGAGCTGTTTTTT.

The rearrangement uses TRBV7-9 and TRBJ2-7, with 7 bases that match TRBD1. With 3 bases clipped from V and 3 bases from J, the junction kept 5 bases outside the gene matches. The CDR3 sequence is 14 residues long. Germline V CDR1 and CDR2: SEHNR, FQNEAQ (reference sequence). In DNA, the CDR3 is TGTGCCAGCAGCTTCCGGGACAGAAACTACGAGCAGTACTTC. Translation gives CASSFRDRNYEQYF.

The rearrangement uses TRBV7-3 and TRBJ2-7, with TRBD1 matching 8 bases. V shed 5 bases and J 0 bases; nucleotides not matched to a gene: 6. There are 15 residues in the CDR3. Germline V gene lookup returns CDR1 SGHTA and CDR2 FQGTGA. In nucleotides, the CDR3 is TGTGCCAGCAGCGCTGGGGACAGGTTCTCCTACGAGCAGTACTTC. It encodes CASSAGDRFSYEQYF.

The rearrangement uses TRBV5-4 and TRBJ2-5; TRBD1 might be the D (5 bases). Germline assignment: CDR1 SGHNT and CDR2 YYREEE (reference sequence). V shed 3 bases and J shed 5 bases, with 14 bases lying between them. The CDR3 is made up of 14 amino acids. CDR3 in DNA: TGTGCCAGCAGCTCCCCAGGGATTATGGAGACCCAGTACTTC. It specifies CASSSPGIMETQYF.

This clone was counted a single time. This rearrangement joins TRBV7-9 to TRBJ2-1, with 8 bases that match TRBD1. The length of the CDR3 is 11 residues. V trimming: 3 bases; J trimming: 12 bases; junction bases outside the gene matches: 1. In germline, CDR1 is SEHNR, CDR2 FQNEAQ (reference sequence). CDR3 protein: CASSFDRGQFF. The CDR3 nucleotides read TGTGCCAGCAGCTTCGACAGGGGGCAGTTCTTC. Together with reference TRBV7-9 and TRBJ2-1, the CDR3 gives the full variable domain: DTGVSQNPRHKITKRGQNVTFRCDPISEHNRLYWYRQTLGQGPEFLTYFQNEAQLEKSRLLSDRFSAERPKGSFSTLEIQRTEQGDSAMYLCASSFDRGQFFGPGTRLTVL.

The CDR3 region has the DNA TGTGCCAGCAGCTTAGTGGCGGGAGGGCCCGGGGAGCTGTTTTTT. This translates into CASSLVAGGPGELFF. The chain employs TRBV7-2 and TRBJ2-2; TRBD2 agrees at 9 bases. With V trimmed by 1 base and J by 6 bases, 3 bases remained unmatched. Germline V gene lookup returns CDR1 SGHTA and CDR2 FQGNSA. The CDR3 runs to 15 residues.

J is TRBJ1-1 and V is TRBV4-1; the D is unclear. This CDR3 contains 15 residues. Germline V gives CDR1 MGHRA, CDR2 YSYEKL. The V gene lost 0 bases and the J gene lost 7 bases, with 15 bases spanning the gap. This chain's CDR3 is CASSQDLFDDNEAFF. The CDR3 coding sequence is TGCGCCAGCAGCCAAGACTTGTTCGACGACAATGAAGCTTTCTTT.

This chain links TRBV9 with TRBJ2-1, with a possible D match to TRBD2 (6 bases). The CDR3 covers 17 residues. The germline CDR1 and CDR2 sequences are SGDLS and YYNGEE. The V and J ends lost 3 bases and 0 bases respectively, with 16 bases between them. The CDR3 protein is CASSADVGTVSYNEQFF. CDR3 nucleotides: TGTGCCAGCAGCGCGGATGTAGGGACTGTCTCCTACAATGAGCAGTTCTTC.

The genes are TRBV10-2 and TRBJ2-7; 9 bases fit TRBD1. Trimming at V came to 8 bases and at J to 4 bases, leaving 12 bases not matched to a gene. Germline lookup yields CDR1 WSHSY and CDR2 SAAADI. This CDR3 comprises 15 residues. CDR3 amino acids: CASDAGTGTPYEQYF. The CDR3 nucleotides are TGCGCCAGCGACGCCGGGACAGGGACCCCTTACGAGCAGTACTTC.